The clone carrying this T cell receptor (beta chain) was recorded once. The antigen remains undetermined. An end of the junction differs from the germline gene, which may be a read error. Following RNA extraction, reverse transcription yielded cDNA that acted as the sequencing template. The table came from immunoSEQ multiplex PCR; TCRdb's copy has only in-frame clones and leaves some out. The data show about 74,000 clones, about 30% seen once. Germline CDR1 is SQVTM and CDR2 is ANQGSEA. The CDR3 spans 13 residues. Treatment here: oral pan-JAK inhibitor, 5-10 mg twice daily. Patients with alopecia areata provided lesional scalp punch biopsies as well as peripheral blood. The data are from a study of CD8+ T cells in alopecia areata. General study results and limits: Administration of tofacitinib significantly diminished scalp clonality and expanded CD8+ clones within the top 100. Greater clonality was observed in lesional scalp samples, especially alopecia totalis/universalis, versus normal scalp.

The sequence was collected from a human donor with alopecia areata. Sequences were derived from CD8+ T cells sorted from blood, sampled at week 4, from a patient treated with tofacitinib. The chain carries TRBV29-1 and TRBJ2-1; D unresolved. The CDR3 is CSVDLGAANEQFF. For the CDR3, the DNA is TGCAGCGTTGACTTGGGCGCCGCTAATGAACAGTTCTTC.